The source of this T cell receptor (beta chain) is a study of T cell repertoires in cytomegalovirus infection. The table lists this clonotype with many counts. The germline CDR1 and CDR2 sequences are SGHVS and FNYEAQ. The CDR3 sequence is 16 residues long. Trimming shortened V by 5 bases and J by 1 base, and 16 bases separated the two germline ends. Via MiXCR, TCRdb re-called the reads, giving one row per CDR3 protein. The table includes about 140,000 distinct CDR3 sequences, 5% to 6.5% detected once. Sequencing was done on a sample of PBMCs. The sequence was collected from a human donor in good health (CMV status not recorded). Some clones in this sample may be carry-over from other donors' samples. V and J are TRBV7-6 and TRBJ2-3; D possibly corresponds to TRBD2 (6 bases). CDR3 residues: CASSPLGGGGTDTQYF. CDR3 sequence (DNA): TGTGCCAGCAGCCCCTTGGGTGGCGGGGGCACAGATACGCAGTATTTT.